Below, 26 T cell receptor beta chains from the same sample are listed, as sequenced in a study of blood T cell repertoires in COVID-19. Measured with immunoSEQ multiplex PCR; TCRdb has only the in-frame clones, and not every one. The sample carries 130,000 to 150,000 clones, roughly 76% recorded once. The sequenced sample consisted of peripheral blood. The receptors stem from an older man with acute or convalescent COVID-19.

The gene calls are TRBV4-3 and TRBJ2-7; TRBD2 agrees at 7 bases. The CDR3 is 13 amino acids. The V segment lost 4 bases and the J segment 9 bases; nucleotides outside the gene matches: 9. Germline V gene data show CDR1 as LGHNA and CDR2 as YSLEER. DNA of the CDR3: TGCGCCAGCAGCCCCCAGCGGGGAGGTTGGCAGTACTTC. This codes for CASSPQRGGWQYF.

With regard to this clone: At one of its ends the junction is not consistent with the germline gene, which may arise from a read error. This chain connects TRBV6-5 to TRBJ2-7, with 8 nucleotides matching TRBD1. Per germline, CDR1 MNHEY and CDR2 SVGAGI. CDR3 size: 12 residues. The chain's CDR3 is CASSSSPGQVFF. In DNA form, the CDR3 reads TGTGCCAGCAGTTCCTCTCCGGGACAGGTCTTCTTC.

J is TRBJ2-7 and V is TRBV7-3, with 8 bases lining up with TRBD2. The CDR3 totals 15 residues. CDR1 and CDR2 (germline): SGHTA, FQGTGA. V was pared by 4 bases and J by 6 bases, with 11 bases of the junction left unmatched. CDR3 region: CASSSISAGVGEQYF. CDR3 nucleotides: TGTGCCAGCAGCTCCATTTCAGCGGGGGTAGGCGAGCAGTACTTC. The full variable domain, with the rest looked up from reference TRBV7-3 and TRBJ2-7, is GAGVSQTPSNKVTEKGKYVELRCDPISGHTALYWYRQSLGQGPEFLIYFQGTGAADDSGLPNDRFFAVRPEGSVSTLKIQRTERGDSAVYLCASSSISAGVGEQYFGPGTRLTVT.

The chain joins TRBV5-4 to TRBJ2-5, with TRBD2 identical over 12 bases. This CDR3 spans 16 amino acids. Germline V lookup: CDR1 SGHNT, CDR2 YYREEE (reference sequence). Trimming took 4 bases from V and 5 from J; bases not matched to a gene: 9. CDR3 sequence reads: CASSDPSGGAYETQYF. CDR3 bases: TGTGCCAGCAGCGACCCTAGCGGGGGGGCCTATGAGACCCAGTACTTC.

The chain joins TRBV3-1 (or the pseudogene TRBV3-2) to TRBJ1-2; the D gene is possibly TRBD1 (5 bases). Trimming shortened V by 1 base and J by 8 bases, and 20 bases separated the two germline ends. Germline V gene lookup returns CDR1 LGHDT and CDR2 YNNKEL (reference sequence). CDR3 length: 16 amino acids. The DNA for the CDR3 is TGTGCCAGCAGCCAAGGATTACCGACAGCGGGGGGAGGCTACACCTTC. Amino acids: CASSQGLPTAGGGYTF.

The chain recombines TRBV18 with TRBJ1-1, with D possibly matching TRBD1 (6 bases). The V gene lost 2 bases and the J gene lost 1 base, with 17 bases spanning the gap. From germline, CDR1 is KGHSH and CDR2 LQKENI. This CDR3 contains 17 residues. This chain's CDR3 is CASSPMLVGQPNTEAFF. The CDR3 DNA is TGTGCCAGCTCACCAATGTTAGTAGGACAGCCGAACACTGAAGCTTTCTTT. The full variable domain, with the rest looked up from reference TRBV18 and TRBJ1-1, is NAGVMQNPRHLVRRRGQEARLRCSPMKGHSHVYWYRQLPEEGLKFMVYLQKENIIDESGMPKERFSAEFPKEGPSILRIQQVVRGDSAAYFCASSPMLVGQPNTEAFFGQGTRLTVV.

The genes are TRBV3-1 (or the pseudogene TRBV3-2) and TRBJ2-2; no reliable D call. V shed 10 bases and J shed 6 bases, with 18 bases lying between them. The germline V gene has CDR1 LGHDT and CDR2 YNNKEL (reference sequence). The length of the CDR3 is 14 residues. The CDR3 protein is CANQATPGSGELFF. CDR3 nucleotides: TGTGCCAACCAGGCCACCCCAGGCTCCGGGGAGCTGTTTTTT.

The chain has TRBV7-8 and TRBJ2-5; D perhaps matches TRBD1 (6 bases). The germline V gene has CDR1 SGHVS and CDR2 FQNEAQ. This CDR3 is built from 16 residues. Trimming took 0 bases from V and 5 from J, leaving 16 bases between them. The CDR3 DNA follows: TGTGCCAGCAGCTTAGCGGAGGACAGCCCTAGGGAGACCCAGTACTTC. This gives the protein CASSLAEDSPRETQYF. Full variable domain (missing parts from reference TRBV7-8 and TRBJ2-5): GAGVSQSPRYKVAKRGQDVALRCDPISGHVSLFWYQQALGQGPEFLTYFQNEAQLDKSGLPSDRFFAERPEGSVSTLKIQRTQQEDSAVYLCASSLAEDSPRETQYFGPGTRLLVL.

The rearrangement uses TRBV27 and TRBJ2-3, with TRBD2 matching 14 bases. CDR1 and CDR2 (germline): MNHEY, SMNVEV (reference sequence). This CDR3 spans 16 amino acids. V shed 5 bases, J shed 6 bases, and the junction held 7 bases outside the gene matches. The CDR3 is CASSAMTSGGADTQYF. DNA for the CDR3: TGTGCCAGCAGTGCGATGACTAGCGGGGGGGCGGATACGCAGTATTTT.

The rearrangement uses TRBV30 and TRBJ2-7, with 9 nucleotides matching TRBD1. V dropped 5 bases and J dropped 2; count of bases not matched to a gene: 7. This CDR3 comprises 14 residues. CDR1 is GTSNPN, CDR2 SVGIG, per germline (reference sequence). The CDR3 is CAWATRTGAYEQYF. CDR3 nucleotides: TGTGCCTGGGCAACACGGACAGGGGCCTACGAGCAGTACTTC.

The chain recombines TRBV28 with TRBJ1-6; TRBD1 is a possible D gene (5 bases). V was trimmed by 5 bases and J by 7 bases, leaving 12 bases between them. This CDR3 region has 14 residues. The germline V gene has CDR1 MDHEN and CDR2 SYDVKM. As DNA, the CDR3 is TGTGCCAGCAGTCCTCGACGGACAAATTCACCCCTCCACTTT. Encoded protein: CASSPRRTNSPLHF.

This chain uses TRBV4-2 with TRBJ2-7; the match to TRBD1 covers 7 bases. This CDR3 has 14 residues. CDR1 and CDR2 (germline): LGHNA, YNFKEQ. V trimming: 0 bases; J trimming: 6 bases; junction bases outside the gene matches: 5. CDR3: CASSQDETGFEQYF. The CDR3 DNA reads TGTGCCAGCAGCCAAGATGAGACAGGGTTCGAGCAGTACTTC.

This chain joins TRBV20-1 and TRBJ2-1; weak D call: TRBD2 (5 bases). V lost 3 bases and J lost 3, with 21 bases in between. CDR1 DFQATT and CDR2 SNEGSKA come from the germline V gene (reference sequence). The CDR3 consists of 17 residues. The CDR3 DNA reads as TGCAGTGCTAGTCCCCCGAGGGCGGAGCCTTACTACAATGAGCAGTTCTTC. Its translation: CSASPPRAEPYYNEQFF.

The chain recombines TRBV7-9 with TRBJ2-3, with 11 bases aligning to TRBD2. V lost 4 bases and J lost 0; bases outside the gene matches: 6. The CDR3 loop spans 17 amino acids. Germline lookup yields CDR1 SEHNR and CDR2 FQNEAQ (reference sequence). CDR3 DNA sequence: TGTGCCAGCAGCTCATTGACTAGCGGGGTGAGCACAGATACGCAGTATTTT. Translated: CASSSLTSGVSTDTQYF.

V usage is TRBV5-1 and J usage is TRBJ1-3; the D is unclear. This CDR3 comprises 15 residues. Germline V lookup: CDR1 SGHRS, CDR2 YFSETQ. V lost 2 bases and J 0 bases, leaving 9 bases between the germline ends. CDR3 protein: CASSFSSSSGNTIYF. The DNA for the CDR3 is TGCGCCAGCAGCTTTAGTAGCAGCTCTGGAAACACCATATATTTT.

The V gene is TRBV28, the J gene TRBJ1-4, with 7 bases that match TRBD1. This CDR3 spans 16 amino acids. Per germline, CDR1 MDHEN and CDR2 SYDVKM. The J segment lost 5 bases and the V segment lost 5 bases, leaving 11 bases of the junction unmatched. The CDR3 bases are TGTGCCAGCAGTGGACCTCAGGGGGTGGGGAATGAAAAACTGTTTTTT. Protein: CASSGPQGVGNEKLFF.

The chain links TRBV5-1 to TRBJ2-3; TRBD2 agrees at 13 bases. The V gene end was trimmed by 4 bases and the J gene end by 0 bases; junction bases not matched to a gene: 5. The CDR3 is 17 amino acids. Germline CDR1 reads SGHRS; CDR2 reads YFSETQ. The CDR3 nucleotides are TGCGCCAGCAGCATAGGGACTAGCGGGGCTAGCACAGATACGCAGTATTTT. Its protein product is CASSIGTSGASTDTQYF.

V gene TRBV28 combines with J gene TRBJ1-3; 8 bases agree with TRBD1. CDR3 length equals 15 residues. Germline V lookup: CDR1 MDHEN, CDR2 SYDVKM. Trimming removed 5 bases from V and 4 bases from J; junction bases left unmatched: 7. The CDR3 nucleotides are TGTGCCAGCAGTCCGCAGGGGGCACCCGGAAACACCATATATTTT. It codes for CASSPQGAPGNTIYF.

The chain combines TRBV21-1 with TRBJ1-2; TRBD1, the D gene given by the table, was not confirmed from the DNA. TRBV21-1 is shown as a pseudogene. CDR3 length equals 13 residues. CDR3 sequence (DNA): TGTGCCAGCAGCAGTCAGGGTCTCTATGGCTACACCTTC. This translates into CASSSQGLYGYTF.

The gene calls are TRBV6-2 or TRBV6-3 and TRBJ2-7; 8 nucleotides line up with TRBD2. Losses at the gene ends were 0 bases for V and 6 bases for J; bases not matched to a gene: 4. This CDR3 is 14 amino acids long. Germline CDR1 reads MNHEY; CDR2 reads SVGEGT. CDR3 bases: TGTGCCAGCAGTTACTCGGGGGCGGGAGGCGAGCAGTACTTC. Translation: CASSYSGAGGEQYF.

The chain employs TRBV5-8 and TRBJ1-5; 8 positions agree with TRBD1. Germline V CDR1 and CDR2: SGHTS, YDEGEE. This CDR3 region has 14 residues. The V and J ends lost 0 bases and 6 bases, in that order; junction bases with no gene match: 2. CDR3 loop: CASSLDRGSQPQHF. CDR3 DNA: TGTGCCAGCAGCTTGGACAGGGGGAGTCAGCCCCAGCATTTT.

The V call is TRBV5-5, the J call TRBJ2-2; TRBD1 is a possible D gene (5 bases). The germline V gene has CDR1 SGHKS and CDR2 YYEKEE (reference sequence). Trimming cost V 4 bases and J 2 bases, with 24 bases left between them. CDR3 length: 19 amino acids. In DNA, the CDR3 is TGTGCCAGCAGCCACACCTTCAGGGAAAGAATCTCTAACACCGGGGAGCTGTTTTTT. It is translated as CASSHTFRERISNTGELFF.

V is TRBV19 and J is TRBJ1-1; D gene ambiguous. The ends were cut back, 6 bases at V and 7 bases at J, with 18 bases in the middle. The CDR3 consists of 14 residues. Germline lookup yields CDR1 LNHDA and CDR2 SQIVND (reference sequence). CDR3 nucleotide sequence: TGTGCCAGTAGAGACTATGTGAACACTGGTGAAGCTTTCTTT. Translated: CASRDYVNTGEAFF.

The chain combines TRBV5-8 with TRBJ1-5, with D maybe TRBD1 (5 bases). With 0 bases removed from V and 1 base from J, the gap between germline ends came to 5 bases. Germline lookup yields CDR1 SGHTS and CDR2 YDEGEE. The length of the CDR3 is 14 residues. The CDR3 region has the DNA TGTGCCAGCAGCTTGGGACAGAGCAATCAGCCCCAGCATTTT. Translation: CASSLGQSNQPQHF.

This chain connects TRBV11-2 to TRBJ1-1; D ambiguous. CDR3 length: 13 residues. Germline V gene data show CDR1 as SGHAT and CDR2 as FQNNGV. V lost 4 bases and J 4 bases, leaving 10 bases between the germline ends. CDR3 bases: TGTGCCAGCAGCTCCTACAGCATCACTGAAGCTTTCTTT. It is translated as CASSSYSITEAFF. Complete variable domain (other parts from reference TRBV11-2 and TRBJ1-1): EAGVAQSPRYKIIEKRQSVAFWCNPISGHATLYWYQQILGQGPKLLIQFQNNGVVDDSQLPKDRFSAERLKGVDSTLKIQPAKLEDSAVYLCASSSYSITEAFFGQGTRLTVV.

The rearrangement uses TRBV9 and TRBJ2-7, with TRBD1 identical over 7 bases. V shed 3 bases and J 3 bases; nucleotides not matched to a gene: 9. CDR3 size: 15 residues. CDR1 is SGDLS, CDR2 YYNGEE, per germline. For the CDR3, the DNA is TGTGCCAGCAGCGCGACCCCGGGACAGAGCTACGAGCAGTACTTC. Amino acid sequence: CASSATPGQSYEQYF. Full variable domain (rest looked up from reference TRBV9 and TRBJ2-7): DSGVTQTPKHLITATGQRVTLRCSPRSGDLSVYWYQQSLDQGLQFLIQYYNGEERAKGNILERFSAQQFPDLHSELNLSSLELGDSALYFCASSATPGQSYEQYFGPGTRLTVT.